This TCR beta chain emerged from a study of T cells expressing NK-cell markers. Libraries used 5'RACE template switching adding universal primer site and UMIs. TCRdb reprocessed the 5' RACE reads, keeping one entry per CDR3 protein, no DNA. The repertoire table contains 450,000 to 600,000 distinct CDR3 sequences. On this clonotype itself: Its antigen is unknown.

Broader study findings: The share of CD8+ T cells held by dominant NKG2C+ clonotypes was about 1.0-7.5% in about six donors.

The germline CDR1 and CDR2 sequences are SGHRS and YFSETQ. This CDR3 is built from 15 residues. The sequencing input was blood T cells: a sorted CD56 or NKG2C T cell subset, CD4+ or CD8+ T cells, or bulk PBMC T cells (not recorded which). The rearrangement joins TRBV5-1 to TRBJ1-1; TCRdb proposes TRBD1, but this gene call is untestable without DNA. The sequence came from a man aged 18 to 30 in good health. CDR3 amino acids: CASSPRDRAGTEAFF.